This T cell receptor (beta chain) was captured in a study of cytomegalovirus exposure and HLA in healthy donors. Overall study results and limits: What a later analysis showed was that several of the most significant clusters appeared linked to common viral pathogens.

V was pared by 1 base and J by 2 bases, with 8 bases between. CDR1 is SGHNT, CDR2 YENEEA, per germline. CDR3 length equals 14 residues. Use of 60 Vbeta and 13 Jbeta primers characterized the PCR. Data came from immunoSEQ multiplex PCR; TCRdb stores just in-frame clones and leaves some out. The sample has some 110,000 clones; about four fifths are singletons. Concerning this clone itself: The antigen is unknown.

The rearrangement links TRBV11-3 to TRBJ1-2; no clear D gene. This clonotype was obtained from a man aged 40-50 years in good health and CMV-seronegative. What was sequenced was PBMCs. CDR3 DNA sequence: TGTGCCAGCAGCTTAGGAGGCAGCAACTATGGCTACACCTTC. Its protein is CASSLGGSNYGYTF. The complete variable domain, with remaining parts taken from reference TRBV11-3 and TRBJ1-2, reads EAGVVQSPRYKIIEKKQPVAFWCNPISGHNTLYWYLQNLGQGPELLIRYENEEAVDDSQLPKDRFSAERLKGVDSTLKIQPAELGDSAVYLCASSLGGSNYGYTFGSGTRLTVV.